This T cell receptor beta chain was found in a study of OX40 agonist ivuxolimab in advanced cancers. Turning to the study itself: Patients received the agonistic anti-OX40 (CD134) antibody ivuxolimab. Overall study results and limits: At 0.1 to 3.0 mg/kg and by week 6, CD4+ and CD8+ T cells in the blood had expanded clonally.

The germline V gene has CDR1 MNHNY and CDR2 SVGAGI (reference sequence). CDR3 length: 16 residues. Trimming at V came to 6 bases and at J to 7 bases, leaving 14 bases not matched to a gene. No patient had autoimmune disease or received systemic immunosuppression. As for this clone: Its antigen is unknown.

Here immunoSEQ multiplex PCR was the method, and the copy in TCRdb shows in-frame clones only, minus some. The sample has about 35,000 clones; 65% to 75% are singletons. Specimen: CD4+ or CD8+ T cells sorted from blood, collected in a trial of the OX40 agonist ivuxolimab. The gene calls are TRBV6-6 and TRBJ2-2, with 7 positions matching TRBD1. The clonotype originates from an adult with an advanced solid tumor such as melanoma, head and neck, liver or kidney cancer. The chain's CDR3 is CASSSSWQGVIGELFF. The CDR3 region has the DNA TGTGCCAGCAGCTCCTCGTGGCAGGGGGTCATCGGGGAGCTGTTTTTT.